These 23 T cell receptor beta chains originate from one sample sequenced in a study of blood T cells in healthy people across ages. A second about 7 to 12 cycle PCR used barcoded and J-beta primers. TCRdb independently ran MiXCR on the 5' RACE reads; one entry per CDR3 protein. This table has under 2 million distinct CDR3 sequences, roughly 30% appearing once. Sequencing was performed on blood. The receptors were gathered from a woman younger than 45 in good health.

This clonotype was counted between two and nine times. The chain couples TRBV7-2 to TRBJ2-7, with 7 bases aligning to TRBD1. Germline CDR1 is SGHTA and CDR2 is FQGNSA. V lost 5 bases, J lost 3 bases, and 7 bases stayed unmatched. The CDR3 has 14 residues. In DNA form, the CDR3 reads TGTGCCAGCAGCACCACAGGGGTGGACTACGAGCAGTACTTC. Protein sequence: CASSTTGVDYEQYF.

In this sample, this clonotype turned up a few times. The rearrangement joins TRBV12-3 or TRBV12-4 to TRBJ1-1; no clear D gene. This CDR3 contains 14 residues. V was pared by 1 base and J by 1 base, with 7 bases between. CDR3 sequence (DNA): TGTGCCAGCAGTTTAGGTGTGGCGAACACTGAAGCTTTCTTT. Residues: CASSLGVANTEAFF.

This chain joins TRBV9 and TRBJ2-5; 9 bases agree with TRBD1. CDR3 length: 16 residues. V shed 4 bases, J shed 2 bases, and the junction held 9 bases outside the gene matches. The germline V gene has CDR1 SGDLS and CDR2 YYNGEE. CDR3 amino acids: CASSPREQGAQETQYF. CDR3 in DNA: TGTGCCAGCAGCCCCCGCGAACAGGGGGCGCAAGAGACCCAGTACTTC.

The table lists this clonotype with many counts. This rearrangement joins TRBV20-1 to TRBJ2-7; TRBD2 aligns across 7 bases. The CDR3 spans 15 residues. V lost 2 bases to trimming and J lost 2 bases; unmatched junction nucleotides: 9. Germline V gene lookup returns CDR1 DFQATT and CDR2 SNEGSKA (reference sequence). CDR3 amino acids: CSARHLARGTYEQYF. In DNA, the CDR3 is TGCAGTGCTAGACACCTAGCGCGGGGGACCTACGAGCAGTACTTC.

The genes are TRBV7-2 and TRBJ2-4; 7 bases are a match to TRBD2. V lost 5 bases to trimming and J lost 0 bases; unmatched junction nucleotides: 13. The V gene's germline CDR1 is SGHTA and CDR2 FQGNSA. The CDR3 runs 18 residues. The CDR3 sequence: CASSLGLAAPQAKNIQYF. The CDR3 DNA sequence: TGTGCCAGCAGCCTAGGGCTAGCGGCCCCCCAAGCCAAAAACATTCAGTACTTC.

Only a few counts were recorded for this clonotype. The chain combines TRBV20-1 with TRBJ2-5; no firm D call. Germline values: CDR1 DFQATT, CDR2 SNEGSKA (reference sequence). V was pared by 7 bases and J by 5 bases, with 8 bases between. The CDR3 sequence is 10 residues long. CDR3 DNA: TGCAGTGGCAAAAGTGAGACCCAGTACTTC. Translating gives CSGKSETQYF.

The chain has TRBV12-3 or TRBV12-4 and TRBJ2-1, with TRBD2 identical over 13 bases. The ends lost 6 bases at V and 12 bases at J; junction bases unmatched: 5. The CDR3 is 13 residues long. The CDR3 protein is CASRLAGGPGQFF. For the CDR3, the DNA is TGTGCCAGCAGACTAGCGGGAGGGCCTGGGCAGTTCTTC.

On this clonotype itself: A much larger clone lies one base from this, so it may be a read error. This rearrangement joins TRBV13 to TRBJ2-5; no clear D gene. This CDR3 has 14 residues. Germline lookup yields CDR1 PRHDT and CDR2 FYEKMQ (reference sequence). DNA of the CDR3: TGTGTCAGCAGCTTAGGCCTCAATTTCGAGACCCAGTACTTC. It yields the protein CVSSLGLNFETQYF.

As for this clonotype: Since a much larger clone is just one base distant, this may be a read error. The chain recombines TRBV7-2 with TRBJ2-5; D gene ambiguous. Germline CDR1 is SGHTA and CDR2 is FQGNSA. The CDR3 spans 15 residues. This chain's CDR3 is CVSSPPPGLAETQYF. DNA for the CDR3: TGTGTCAGCAGCCCACCCCCCGGTCTGGCAGAGACCCAGTACTTC. Supplemented by reference TRBV7-2 and TRBJ2-5, the full variable domain reads GAGVSQSPSNKVTEKGKDVELRCDPISGHTALYWYRQSLGQGLEFLIYFQGNSAPDKSGLPSDRFSAERTGGSVSTLTIQRTQQEDSAVYLCVSSPPPGLAETQYFGPGTRLLVL.

This rearrangement joins TRBV20-1 to TRBJ2-7, with 11 positions matching TRBD2. This CDR3 contains 18 residues. Germline V gene data show CDR1 as DFQATT and CDR2 as SNEGSKA (reference sequence). With V trimmed by 5 bases and J by 2 bases, 17 bases remained unmatched. CDR3 coding DNA: TGCAGTGCTTGGGGAGGGGATCTAGCGGGAGGAGTAGCCTACGAGCAGTACTTC. It translates to CSAWGGDLAGGVAYEQYF.

The V call is TRBV9, the J call TRBJ2-3; D unresolved. Germline V gene data show CDR1 as SGDLS and CDR2 as YYNGEE. There are 16 residues in the CDR3. The V gene lost 2 bases and the J gene lost 4 bases, with 17 bases spanning the gap. Here the CDR3 DNA reads TGTGCCAGCAGCGTGGGAAATGGGAATGACCCAGATACGCAGTATTTT. This codes for CASSVGNGNDPDTQYF. Using reference TRBV9 and TRBJ2-3 for the parts outside the CDR3, the full variable domain is DSGVTQTPKHLITATGQRVTLRCSPRSGDLSVYWYQQSLDQGLQFLIQYYNGEERAKGNILERFSAQQFPDLHSELNLSSLELGDSALYFCASSVGNGNDPDTQYFGPGTRLTVL.

This clonotype has a handful of counts. The J gene is TRBJ2-7, the V gene TRBV9, with TRBD2 matching 11 bases. CDR1 is SGDLS, CDR2 YYNGEE, per germline. The J segment lost 3 bases and the V segment lost 3 bases, leaving 8 bases of the junction unmatched. The CDR3 contains 16 residues. Written as DNA, the CDR3 is TGTGCCAGCAGCGACTCCGGGACTAGCGGCTACTACGAGCAGTACTTC. Amino acids: CASSDSGTSGYYEQYF.

CDR3 residues: CAISFFGPSGSYEQYF. CDR3 bases: TGTGCCATCAGTTTCTTCGGGCCCTCAGGGTCGTACGAGCAGTACTTC. The V and J genes are TRBV10-3 and TRBJ2-7; TRBD1 is a possible D gene (5 bases). This CDR3 region has 16 residues. Trimming took off 5 bases at V and 4 bases at J, with 21 bases between the two ends. Germline-derived CDR1 and CDR2 are ENHRY and SYGVKD.

V gene TRBV3-1 combines with J gene TRBJ1-4; D remains unclear. The CDR3 runs to 16 residues. Germline assignment: CDR1 LGHDT and CDR2 YNNKEL (reference sequence). The V end was cut by 1 base, the J end by 3 bases, with 12 bases between. This CDR3 is CASSQVGSGANEKLFF. The CDR3 coding sequence is TGTGCCAGCAGCCAAGTTGGGTCTGGAGCTAATGAAAAACTGTTTTTT.

In this sample, this clonotype turned up many times. This sequence joins TRBV7-3 and TRBJ2-1; 12 nucleotides match TRBD2. V was pared by 5 bases and J by 2 bases, with 4 bases of the junction left unmatched. CDR3 length equals 16 residues. Germline V gene lookup returns CDR1 SGHTA and CDR2 FQGTGA. The CDR3 nucleotides read TGTGCCAGCAGCGACACTAGCGGGAGGACCTACAATGAGCAGTTCTTC. Encoded protein: CASSDTSGRTYNEQFF.

The chain carries TRBV20-1 and TRBJ2-7; D not certain. Trimming stripped 6 bases from V and 2 bases from J, with 17 bases between. The CDR3 is made up of 14 amino acids. Germline V gives CDR1 DFQATT, CDR2 SNEGSKA (reference sequence). CDR3 loop: CSAAEIDGPYEQYF. CDR3 bases: TGCAGTGCCGCGGAGATAGACGGGCCCTACGAGCAGTACTTC.

A word on this clonotype: The CDR3 ends on some other residue instead of the conserved phenylalanine or tryptophan, so this is likely a read error. The chain combines TRBV10-3 with TRBJ2-5; tentatively, D is TRBD2 (5 bases). The CDR3 has 15 residues. V was clipped by 4 bases and J by 2 bases, with 14 bases between them. The germline V gene encodes CDR1 ENHRY and CDR2 SYGVKD. The CDR3 spells CAISVSSGGQETQYC. The CDR3, as DNA: TGTGCCATCAGTGTCTCCAGCGGAGGACAAGAGACCCAGTACTGC.

The CDR3 spells CASSEASGRWNEQFF. DNA for the CDR3: TGTGCCAGCAGTGAAGCTAGCGGGAGATGGAATGAGCAGTTCTTC. V usage is TRBV6-1 and J usage is TRBJ2-1; 9 nucleotides line up with TRBD2. In germline, CDR1 is MNHNS, CDR2 SASEGT. Losses at the gene ends were 0 bases for V and 7 bases for J; bases not matched to a gene: 4. The CDR3 sequence is 15 residues long.

This clonotype was observed a handful of times. J is TRBJ2-7 and V is TRBV7-9; possible D gene TRBD1, 6 bases. CDR1 and CDR2 (germline): SEHNR, FQNEAQ (reference sequence). V lost 5 bases and J 7 bases, leaving 15 bases between the germline ends. This CDR3 has 13 residues. The CDR3 reads CASSTRTVLEQYF. CDR3 nucleotides: TGTGCCAGCAGCACCAGGACAGTCCTGGAGCAGTACTTC.

Details on this clonotype: This CDR3 is missing its conserved last phenylalanine or tryptophan, likely due to a read error. V usage is TRBV12-3 or TRBV12-4 and J usage is TRBJ2-7; tentatively, D is TRBD1 or TRBD2 (6 bases each). The CDR3 contains 18 residues. Trimming pared 3 bases from V and 1 base from J, leaving 22 bases between. CDR3 bases: TGTGCCAGCAGTTTGTCCGGGGGCCGGGCAGTTAGGTCCTACGAGCAGTACTCC. The encoded protein is CASSLSGGRAVRSYEQYS.

This clonotype was seen a few times. The V and J genes are TRBV9 and TRBJ2-3; 7 bases are shared with TRBD2. Germline V CDR1 and CDR2: SGDLS, YYNGEE. V lost 2 bases to trimming and J lost 0 bases; unmatched junction nucleotides: 6. The CDR3 is made up of 16 amino acids. CDR3 nucleotide sequence: TGTGCCAGCAGCGTCTTGAGCGGGATAAGCACAGATACGCAGTATTTT. It yields the protein CASSVLSGISTDTQYF.

This clonotype was found a few times. This chain connects TRBV20-1 to TRBJ2-1, with 9 bases that match TRBD2. The germline V gene has CDR1 DFQATT and CDR2 SNEGSKA (reference sequence). The CDR3 loop spans 13 amino acids. After removal of 7 bases from V and 9 bases from J, the junction contained 10 bases not matched to a gene. The CDR3 DNA reads TGCAGTGAACGGCGGGAGGGAAACGGTGAGCAGTTCTTC. Residues: CSERREGNGEQFF.

The V and J genes are TRBV6-2 or TRBV6-3 and TRBJ2-1; D is ambiguous. V lost 4 bases to trimming and J lost 5 bases, with 15 bases between them. Germline CDR1 reads MNHEY; CDR2 reads SVGEGT. This CDR3 contains 15 residues. CDR3 loop: CASSWAPVADNEQFF. CDR3 DNA: TGTGCCAGCAGTTGGGCCCCTGTCGCCGACAATGAGCAGTTCTTC.